This TCR beta chain was identified in a study of blood T cell repertoires in COVID-19. This clone was seen a few times. TCRdb keeps only in-frame clones here, not all; method: immunoSEQ multiplex PCR. The sample consists of around 300,000 clones, 83% of them appearing once. Germline V lookup: CDR1 SGHRS, CDR2 YFSETQ. The CDR3 runs 14 residues. Losses at the gene ends were 5 bases for V and 3 bases for J; bases not matched to a gene: 3. The TCR originated in a woman aged 50 to 65 who had recovered from COVID-19. This chain uses TRBV5-1 with TRBJ1-4; 8 nucleotides line up with TRBD1. Sequencing was carried out using peripheral blood. CDR3 bases: TGCGCCAGCAGGGACAGGGAGGCTAATGAAAAACTGTTTTTT. Its protein is CASRDREANEKLFF.